The clone carrying this T cell receptor beta chain was found a few times. The antigen remains undetermined. The data were obtained in a study of shared clonotypes between healthy human individuals. At the level of the study: Contributing individuals were two females and a few males aged 18 to 49. Researchers assigned three CD4 naive, three CD4 memory, two CD8 naive and one CD8 memory plate to each donor.

Findings of the study overall: Estimated richness values were generally larger in naive subsets than in memory subsets.

Generated by immunoSEQ multiplex PCR, the TCRdb table keeps only in-frame clones and is missing some. The table shows about 2.2 million clones, with around 93% occurring only once. Per germline, CDR1 LNHDA and CDR2 SQIVND (reference sequence). V trimming: 5 bases; J trimming: 4 bases; junction bases outside the gene matches: 8. CDR3 length: 15 residues. Naivety among CD8 cells was defined by CD45RO negativity and positive CCR7 selection, thereby excluding terminally differentiated effector memory CD45RA+ cells. The chain is built from TRBV19 and TRBJ1-1; 9 positions agree with TRBD1. This TCR derives from a man between 18 and 35 years old in good health. Some clones in this sample may be carry-over from other donors' samples. The sample was naive CD8+ T cells from PBMCs. CDR3 in amino acids: CASSVSGTGTTEAFF. The CDR3 bases are TGTGCCAGTAGTGTGTCCGGGACAGGGACCACTGAAGCTTTCTTT.